The 15 T cell receptor beta chains below all came from one sample that was sequenced in a study of blood T cell repertoires in COVID-19. Sequencing was performed with immunoSEQ multiplex PCR; in TCRdb, only in-frame clones are kept and a portion is missing. This table holds about 170,000 clones, more than 75% found once. What was sequenced was peripheral blood. The receptors derive from a man aged 50-60 years who had recovered from COVID-19.

CDR3 bases: TGTGCCAGCAGCAAACTAGCTAGCGCAGAGACCCAGTACTTC. It specifies CASSKLASAETQYF. The genes are TRBV21-1 and TRBJ2-5; the table calls TRBD2, which could not be checked here. TRBV21-1 is flagged as a pseudogene. The CDR3 loop spans 14 amino acids.

In this sample, this clone turned up once. V usage is TRBV7-2 and J usage is TRBJ1-1; D is perhaps TRBD1 (5 bases). Germline CDR1 SGHTA, CDR2 FQGNSA. Trimming removed 7 bases at V and 5 bases at J, with 8 bases between. The CDR3 sequence is 11 residues long. CDR3 in amino acids: CASTQGTEAFF. The CDR3 DNA reads TGTGCCAGCACCCAGGGAACTGAAGCTTTCTTT.

This chain connects TRBV6-5 to TRBJ2-1; 7 bases map to TRBD1. The junction had 7 bases not matched to a gene; V was cut back by 4 bases and J by 1 base. The germline V gene has CDR1 MNHEY and CDR2 SVGAGI. The CDR3 consists of 16 residues. CDR3 sequence (DNA): TGTGCCAGCAGTTCCAACAGGGGTGGGTCCTACAATGAGCAGTTCTTC. It specifies CASSSNRGGSYNEQFF.

For the CDR3, the DNA is TGTGCCAGCAGCAAAGGCGACAGGGGGCGAAACATGAACACTGAAGCTTTCTTT. This encodes CASSKGDRGRNMNTEAFF. The V call is TRBV21-1, the J call TRBJ1-1; TRBD1 was called by the table and not checked on the DNA. TRBV21-1 is recorded as a pseudogene. The CDR3 totals 18 residues.

The chain carries TRBV7-2 and TRBJ2-5; 10 nucleotides match TRBD2. The J segment lost 5 bases and the V segment lost 6 bases, leaving 12 bases of the junction unmatched. Germline V gives CDR1 SGHTA, CDR2 FQGNSA. CDR3 length: 16 amino acids. The CDR3 spells CASSSSSGRARETQYF. The DNA of the CDR3 is TGTGCCAGCAGTTCAAGCAGCGGGAGGGCCAGGGAGACCCAGTACTTC.

In DNA, the CDR3 is TGTGCCAGCTCAACCGGCGGGACCTACGAGCAGTACTTC. It codes for CASSTGGTYEQYF. This chain links TRBV18 with TRBJ2-7; a weak D match, TRBD2 (6 bases). Germline values: CDR1 KGHSH, CDR2 LQKENI. The V and J ends lost 5 bases and 2 bases respectively, with 10 bases between them. The CDR3 is 13 amino acids.

This chain joins TRBV24-1 and TRBJ2-1, with 12 bases aligning to TRBD1. Trimming took 4 bases from V and 5 from J; bases not matched to a gene: 8. The CDR3 sequence is 17 residues long. Germline CDR1 reads KGHDR; CDR2 reads SFDVKD. The CDR3 DNA reads as TGTGCCACCAGTGACCGGGGACAGGGGGCTCTGCACAATGAGCAGTTCTTC. Translation: CATSDRGQGALHNEQFF.

V is TRBV5-4 and J is TRBJ2-1, with D possibly being TRBD2 (7 bases). Germline V gives CDR1 SGHNT, CDR2 YYREEE (reference sequence). Trimming pared 2 bases from V and 5 bases from J, leaving 17 bases between. This CDR3 is 16 amino acids long. The CDR3 bases are TGTGCCAGCAGCTTTCAAGCCCGGGGGGCGGACAATGAGCAGTTCTTC. It specifies CASSFQARGADNEQFF. The entire variable domain, with the rest obtained from reference TRBV5-4 and TRBJ2-1, is as follows: ETGVTQSPTHLIKTRGQQVTLRCSSQSGHNTVSWYQQALGQGPQFIFQYYREEENGRGNFPPRFSGLQFPNYSSELNVNALELDDSALYLCASSFQARGADNEQFFGPGTRLTVL.

The J gene is TRBJ2-1, the V gene TRBV18; possibly TRBD1 for D (6 bases). This CDR3 spans 14 amino acids. Germline V lookup: CDR1 KGHSH, CDR2 LQKENI. V was clipped by 3 bases and J by 4 bases, with 10 bases between them. In DNA, the CDR3 is TGTGCCAGCTCACCGGGACACACGTACAATGAGCAGTTCTTC. Amino acids: CASSPGHTYNEQFF.

Remarks on this clone: The sample has other DNA sequences that encode this CDR3 too. The gene calls are TRBV12-3 or TRBV12-4 and TRBJ1-5, with a weak D call TRBD1 (6 bases). The CDR3 length is 13 residues. Between the trimmed V and J ends, which lost 3 bases and 7 bases, there was a span of 10 bases. Here the CDR3 reads CASSLGGQQPQHF. Here the CDR3 DNA reads TGTGCCAGCAGTTTGGGGGGGCAACAGCCCCAGCATTTT.

Only a few counts were recorded for this clone. J is TRBJ1-1 and V is TRBV23-1; D not resolved. TRBV23-1 is an open reading frame whose function is uncertain. V dropped 8 bases and J dropped 7 bases, with 8 bases sitting between them. This CDR3 comprises 10 residues. CDR3 coding DNA: TGCGCCAGCCCTCCAGGTGAAGCTTTCTTT. It specifies CASPPGEAFF.

This clone was counted only a few times. The J gene is TRBJ2-2, the V gene TRBV14, with 7 bases lining up with TRBD1. This CDR3 region has 13 residues. J gave up 5 bases and V 5 bases, and 2 bases lay outside the gene matches. Looked up from germline, CDR1 is SGHDN and CDR2 is FVKESK. In DNA, the CDR3 is TGTGCCAGCAGCGAGGGGGCTACCGGGGAGCTGTTTTTT. It encodes CASSEGATGELFF. Full variable domain (outside the CDR3, taken from reference TRBV14 and TRBJ2-2): EAGVTQFPSHSVIEKGQTVTLRCDPISGHDNLYWYRRVMGKEIKFLLHFVKESKQDESGMPNNRFLAERTGGTYSTLKVQPAELEDSGVYFCASSEGATGELFFGEGSRLTVL.

The CDR3 DNA reads as TGCGCCAGCAGCCAAGGAGAGGCAAACCAAGAGACCCAGTACTTC. Its protein product is CASSQGEANQETQYF. This chain connects TRBV4-3 to TRBJ2-5, with D unclear. Trimming took 1 base from V and 0 from J, leaving 9 bases between them. Germline V gene lookup returns CDR1 LGHNA and CDR2 YSLEER. The CDR3 is made up of 15 amino acids.

This chain links TRBV7-3 with TRBJ1-1; a weak D match, TRBD1 (6 bases). Trimming removed 5 bases from V and 4 bases from J, with 14 bases in between. Germline loops: CDR1 SGHTA, CDR2 FQGTGA. The CDR3 length is 14 residues. The CDR3 sequence: CASSLGGAGTEAFF. DNA of the CDR3: TGTGCCAGCAGCCTGGGGGGGGCAGGCACTGAAGCTTTCTTT.

This chain connects TRBV6-1 to TRBJ2-1; TRBD1 matches 8 bases. With V trimmed by 3 bases and J by 4 bases, 5 bases remained unmatched. The CDR3 runs 15 residues. Germline V gene data show CDR1 as MNHNS and CDR2 as SASEGT. The CDR3: CASSDQGAGYNEQFF. CDR3 DNA sequence: TGTGCCAGCAGTGATCAGGGGGCGGGGTACAATGAGCAGTTCTTC.